The source of this TCR beta chain is a study of radiation and T cells in renal cell carcinoma. Across the whole study: Nephrectomy followed 15 Gy stereotactic body radiation by 4 weeks.

With 0 bases removed from V and 4 bases from J, the gap between germline ends came to 7 bases. The CDR3 is 14 amino acids. The germline CDR1 and CDR2 sequences are MGHRA and YSYEKL. Time point meaning: blood 2 weeks post-SBRT. The sample's treatment: 15 Gy SBRT to primary tumor, nephrectomy 4 weeks later. Study outcomes and limitations: From baseline, blood top tumor clonotypes peaked at 2 weeks post-radiation.

Some clones are missing from TCRdb's copy, which holds only in-frame ones; the method was immunoSEQ multiplex PCR. The table lists around 120,000 clones, roughly 77% of them singletons. As for this clone: Its specificity is not known. The sample has other DNA sequences that encode this CDR3 too.

This chain connects TRBV4-1 to TRBJ2-1; tentatively, D is TRBD1 (6 bases). Sequences were derived from blood, sampled from a patient whose treatment included radiotherapy and nephrectomy. This TCR derives from a woman aged 55-75 years with renal cell carcinoma. The CDR3 here is CASSQEGAYNEQFF. CDR3 DNA: TGCGCCAGCAGCCAAGAGGGGGCATACAATGAGCAGTTCTTC.